These T cell receptor beta chains were read from a single sample in a study of blood T cell repertoires in COVID-19. Repertoires were generated with immunoSEQ multiplex PCR, while TCRdb's copy carries only in-frame clones and drops some. The data hold more than 300,000 clones, with about 83% observed a single time. The sequenced material came from peripheral blood. The receptors stem from a woman aged 45-60 years with acute or convalescent COVID-19. Both conserved end residues are part of each CDR3. D genes are given only for firm matches. Clone size, where shown, is once, few, many, or a class for clones that have expanded.

clone_size: -
d_call: TRBD1
j_call: TRBJ2-5
v_call: TRBV11-2
cdr3_aa: CASSPGQGAGETQYF
cdr3_nt: TGTGCCAGCAGCCCAGGACAGGGGGCGGGAGAGACCCAGTACTTC

clone_size: -
d_call: -
j_call: TRBJ2-1
v_call: TRBV10-3
cdr3_aa: CAISALEDNEQFF
cdr3_nt: TGTGCCATCAGTGCCCTCGAGGACAATGAGCAGTTCTTC

clone_size: -
d_call: TRBD1
j_call: TRBJ1-2
v_call: TRBV7-2
cdr3_aa: CASSLDIGQGYGYTF
cdr3_nt: TGTGCCAGCAGCTTAGACATCGGACAGGGTTATGGCTACACCTTC

clone_size: once
d_call: -
j_call: TRBJ1-1
v_call: TRBV5-6
cdr3_aa: CASSFKNTEAFF
cdr3_nt: TGTGCCAGCAGCTTCAAGAACACTGAAGCTTTCTTT

clone_size: once
d_call: TRBD2
j_call: TRBJ2-5
v_call: TRBV4-1
cdr3_aa: CASSPTSGGSFQETQYF
cdr3_nt: TGCGCCAGCAGCCCGACTAGCGGGGGGTCCTTCCAAGAGACCCAGTACTTC

clone_size: -
d_call: -
j_call: TRBJ1-1
v_call: TRBV27
cdr3_aa: CASSLGGGSTEAFF
cdr3_nt: TGTGCCAGCAGTTTAGGGGGCGGGAGCACTGAAGCTTTCTTT

clone_size: -
d_call: -
j_call: TRBJ2-7
v_call: TRBV5-1
cdr3_aa: CASSPSTSSGYEQYF
cdr3_nt: TGCGCCAGCAGCCCCTCGACAAGCTCCGGCTACGAGCAGTACTTC

clone_size: -
d_call: -
j_call: TRBJ2-1
v_call: TRBV30
cdr3_aa: CAWSVRAGARNNEQFF
cdr3_nt: TGTGCCTGGAGTGTACGGGCAGGGGCTAGGAACAATGAGCAGTTCTTC

clone_size: few
d_call: -
j_call: TRBJ1-5
v_call: TRBV12-5
cdr3_aa: CASGFWASQPQHF
cdr3_nt: TGTGCTAGTGGTTTTTGGGCGTCCCAGCCCCAGCATTTT

clone_size: -
d_call: TRBD2
j_call: TRBJ2-2
v_call: TRBV7-3
cdr3_aa: CASSQRPSGIGGELFF
cdr3_nt: TGTGCCAGCAGCCAACGGCCTAGCGGGATCGGCGGGGAGCTGTTTTTT

clone_size: -
d_call: -
j_call: TRBJ1-2
v_call: TRBV6-1
cdr3_aa: CASSEHPRGTGYTF
cdr3_nt: TGTGCCAGCAGTGAACATCCCAGGGGAACTGGCTACACCTTC

clone_size: once
d_call: -
j_call: TRBJ1-3
v_call: TRBV5-1
cdr3_aa: CASSLGGPGNTIYF
cdr3_nt: TGCGCCAGCAGCTTAGGAGGCCCTGGAAACACCATATATTTT

clone_size: -
d_call: -
j_call: TRBJ1-5
v_call: TRBV6-6
cdr3_aa: CASSSSSNQPQHF
cdr3_nt: TGTGCCAGCAGTTCTAGTAGCAATCAGCCCCAGCATTTT

clone_size: -
d_call: TRBD1
j_call: TRBJ1-6
v_call: TRBV5-1
cdr3_aa: CASSFLTGTGSSPLHF
cdr3_nt: TGCGCCAGCAGCTTTTTGACCGGGACAGGTTCTTCACCCCTCCACTTT

clone_size: -
d_call: -
j_call: TRBJ1-4
v_call: TRBV7-9
cdr3_aa: CASSRSTAANEKLFF
cdr3_nt: TGTGCCAGCAGCCGTTCGACAGCCGCTAATGAAAAACTGTTTTTT

clone_size: -
d_call: -
j_call: TRBJ1-3
v_call: TRBV7-6
cdr3_aa: CASSLLGEAGNTIYF
cdr3_nt: TGTGCCAGCAGCTTATTAGGGGAAGCTGGAAACACCATATATTTT

clone_size: -
d_call: -
j_call: TRBJ1-5
v_call: TRBV7-2
cdr3_aa: CASSYGQGNQPQHF
cdr3_nt: TGTGCCAGCAGCTATGGGCAGGGAAATCAGCCCCAGCATTTT

clone_size: -
d_call: TRBD1
j_call: TRBJ1-5
v_call: TRBV5-6
cdr3_aa: CASSLGTGQGNQPQHF
cdr3_nt: TGTGCCAGCAGCTTGGGGACAGGGCAAGGTAATCAGCCCCAGCATTTT

clone_size: -
d_call: TRBD1
j_call: TRBJ2-1
v_call: TRBV6-5
cdr3_aa: CASSRGQGGNEQFF
cdr3_nt: TGTGCCAGCAGCCGAGGACAGGGCGGCAATGAGCAGTTCTTC

clone_size: -
d_call: -
j_call: TRBJ2-2
v_call: TRBV15
cdr3_aa: CATSRDPRSTGELFF
cdr3_nt: TGTGCCACCAGCAGAGATCCCCGGAGCACCGGGGAGCTGTTTTTT

clone_size: once
d_call: -
j_call: TRBJ1-6
v_call: TRBV5-4
cdr3_aa: CASSLAGGQNSPLHF
cdr3_nt: TGTGCCAGCAGCTTGGCTGGCGGCCAAAATTCACCCCTCCACTTT

clone_size: -
d_call: TRBD1
j_call: TRBJ1-2
v_call: TRBV10-3
cdr3_aa: CASKGADYGYTF
cdr3_nt: TGTGCCAGTAAGGGGGCCGACTATGGCTACACCTTC

clone_size: -
d_call: TRBD1
j_call: TRBJ1-2
v_call: TRBV5-6
cdr3_aa: CASSFGQGGYGYTF
cdr3_nt: TGTGCCAGCAGCTTTGGACAGGGAGGCTATGGCTACACCTTC

clone_size: -
d_call: TRBD1
j_call: TRBJ1-1
v_call: TRBV27
cdr3_aa: CASSLYRGREAFF
cdr3_nt: TGTGCCAGCAGTTTATACAGGGGGAGGGAGGCTTTCTTT

clone_size: -
d_call: -
j_call: TRBJ1-2
v_call: TRBV12-3/TRBV12-4
cdr3_aa: CASSFGNYGYTF
cdr3_nt: TGTGCCAGCAGTTTTGGCAACTATGGCTACACCTTC

clone_size: once
d_call: -
j_call: TRBJ1-6
v_call: TRBV5-5
cdr3_aa: CASSLGQAMINSPLHF
cdr3_nt: TGTGCCAGCAGCTTGGGGCAGGCAATGATTAATTCACCCCTCCACTTT

clone_size: -
d_call: -
j_call: TRBJ1-1
v_call: TRBV5-1
cdr3_aa: CASSASGSNTEAFF
cdr3_nt: TGCGCCAGCAGCGCCTCAGGCAGCAACACTGAAGCTTTCTTT

clone_size: -
d_call: -
j_call: TRBJ2-7
v_call: TRBV24-1
cdr3_aa: CATQAGPTYEQYF
cdr3_nt: TGTGCCACCCAGGCAGGGCCAACCTACGAGCAGTACTTC

clone_size: -
d_call: -
j_call: TRBJ1-2
v_call: TRBV30
cdr3_aa: CAWREAGDYGYTF
cdr3_nt: TGTGCCTGGAGGGAGGCTGGGGACTATGGCTACACCTTC

clone_size: -
d_call: TRBD2
j_call: TRBJ2-1
v_call: TRBV9
cdr3_aa: CASSVVAGGRLEQFF
cdr3_nt: TGTGCCAGCAGCGTAGTAGCGGGAGGACGGCTTGAGCAGTTCTTC

clone_size: -
d_call: TRBD2
j_call: TRBJ2-1
v_call: TRBV27
cdr3_aa: CASSHLTSGRGNEQFF
cdr3_nt: TGTGCCAGCAGTCACCTCACTAGCGGGAGAGGTAATGAGCAGTTCTTC

clone_size: -
d_call: TRBD1
j_call: TRBJ2-7
v_call: TRBV19
cdr3_aa: CATSQGAFPSYEQYF
cdr3_nt: TGTGCTACCTCACAGGGGGCCTTCCCCTCCTACGAGCAGTACTTC

clone_size: -
d_call: TRBD2
j_call: TRBJ2-3
v_call: TRBV5-1
cdr3_aa: CASSWTSGDTDTQYF
cdr3_nt: TGCGCCAGCAGCTGGACTAGCGGGGACACAGATACGCAGTATTTT

clone_size: -
d_call: TRBD2
j_call: TRBJ2-5
v_call: TRBV10-3
cdr3_aa: CAIRASGGEQETQYF
cdr3_nt: TGTGCCATCCGGGCTAGCGGGGGGGAACAAGAGACCCAGTACTTC

clone_size: -
d_call: TRBD1
j_call: TRBJ1-2
v_call: TRBV30
cdr3_aa: CAWSPTGDGYTF
cdr3_nt: TGTGCCTGGAGTCCGACAGGGGACGGCTACACCTTC

clone_size: -
d_call: -
j_call: TRBJ2-7
v_call: TRBV7-2
cdr3_aa: CASSYGNQGLEQYF
cdr3_nt: TGTGCCAGCAGCTACGGGAATCAGGGGCTCGAGCAGTACTTC

clone_size: -
d_call: -
j_call: TRBJ2-7
v_call: TRBV19
cdr3_aa: CASSPTSTWSEQYF
cdr3_nt: TGTGCCAGTAGCCCTACTAGCACCTGGAGTGAGCAGTACTTC

clone_size: once
d_call: -
j_call: TRBJ1-1
v_call: TRBV12-5
cdr3_aa: CASGHTGRDEAFF
cdr3_nt: TGTGCTAGTGGACACACAGGGCGTGATGAAGCTTTCTTT

clone_size: few
d_call: TRBD1
j_call: TRBJ1-6
v_call: TRBV19
cdr3_aa: CASSLRQGATYSPLHF
cdr3_nt: TGTGCCAGTAGTCTCCGACAGGGGGCAACCTATTCACCCCTCCACTTT

clone_size: -
d_call: -
j_call: TRBJ2-1
v_call: TRBV5-4
cdr3_aa: CASSFDRNEQFF
cdr3_nt: TGTGCCAGCAGCTTCGACAGGAATGAGCAGTTCTTC

clone_size: -
d_call: TRBD1
j_call: TRBJ2-3
v_call: TRBV27
cdr3_aa: CASSTGGNTDTQYF
cdr3_nt: TGTGCCAGCAGTACAGGGGGCAACACAGATACGCAGTATTTT

clone_size: -
d_call: TRBD2
j_call: TRBJ2-3
v_call: TRBV7-2
cdr3_aa: CASSPGLAGGHHFTDTQYF
cdr3_nt: TGTGCCAGCAGCCCGGGACTAGCGGGGGGGCACCACTTCACAGATACGCAGTATTTT

clone_size: -
d_call: TRBD1
j_call: TRBJ1-1
v_call: TRBV18
cdr3_aa: CASSSRPGQANTEAFF
cdr3_nt: TGTGCCAGCTCATCGAGACCGGGACAGGCGAACACTGAAGCTTTCTTT

clone_size: -
d_call: -
j_call: TRBJ2-1
v_call: TRBV5-1
cdr3_aa: CASSLGGPPNNEQFF
cdr3_nt: TGCGCCAGCAGCTTGGGAGGGCCACCGAACAATGAGCAGTTCTTC

clone_size: -
d_call: -
j_call: TRBJ1-2
v_call: TRBV7-2
cdr3_aa: CASSLVGAYGYTF
cdr3_nt: TGTGCCAGCAGCTTAGTAGGGGCCTATGGCTACACCTTC